The next 21 T cell receptor beta chains were all read from a single sample in a study of cytomegalovirus exposure and HLA in healthy donors. Both 60 Vbeta primers and 13 Jbeta primers went into the PCR. Measured with immunoSEQ multiplex PCR; TCRdb has only the in-frame clones, and not every one. Among some 150,000 clones listed, approximately 80% were seen once. The sequencing input was PBMCs. Receptors originate from a man younger than 45 in good health and CMV-seropositive.

The chain combines TRBV27 with TRBJ2-5; maybe TRBD1 (5 bases). Germline V gene sequence: CDR1 MNHEY, CDR2 SMNVEV (reference sequence). V lost 7 bases to trimming and J lost 5 bases, with 14 bases between them. The CDR3 contains 13 residues. The CDR3 here is CASKGIRRETQYF. The CDR3 DNA is TGTGCCAGCAAGGGGATTCGTCGGGAGACCCAGTACTTC.

V and J are TRBV19 and TRBJ2-1; 12 nucleotides align to TRBD2. This CDR3 spans 19 amino acids. The junction had 9 bases not matched to a gene; V was cut back by 3 bases and J by 0 bases. Germline V gives CDR1 LNHDA, CDR2 SQIVND (reference sequence). The CDR3 loop is CASSMRLAGEPGSYNEQFF. The CDR3 DNA is TGTGCCAGTAGTATGCGACTAGCGGGAGAACCGGGCTCCTACAATGAGCAGTTCTTC.

The chain joins TRBV2 to TRBJ1-2; TRBD1 aligns across 7 bases. CDR1 is SNHLY and CDR2 is FYNNEI in the germline V gene. This CDR3 is built from 15 residues. V gave up 5 bases and J gave up 4 bases; unmatched junction bases: 10. The CDR3 spells CASSPGTAALYGYTF. The CDR3 DNA is TGTGCCAGCAGTCCCGGGACAGCCGCTCTCTATGGCTACACCTTC.

This chain uses TRBV7-6 with TRBJ2-7; 10 bases are a match to TRBD1. CDR1 SGHVS and CDR2 FNYEAQ come from the germline V gene. Trimming took 5 bases from V and 0 from J; bases not matched to a gene: 4. The CDR3 length is 15 residues. The CDR3 loop is CASSPGQGHSYEQYF. In DNA, the CDR3 is TGTGCCAGCAGCCCGGGACAGGGGCACTCCTACGAGCAGTACTTC.

The chain joins TRBV28 to TRBJ2-7, with TRBD2 matching over 9 bases. The CDR3 sequence is 14 residues long. With 6 bases clipped from V and 2 bases from J, the junction kept 5 bases outside the gene matches. Per germline, CDR1 MDHEN and CDR2 SYDVKM. The chain's CDR3 is CASRLAGDTYEQYF. DNA of the CDR3: TGTGCCAGCAGACTAGCGGGCGATACCTACGAGCAGTACTTC. Full variable domain (remainder filled in from reference TRBV28 and TRBJ2-7): DVKVTQSSRYLVKRTGEKVFLECVQDMDHENMFWYRQDPGLGLRLIYFSYDVKMKEKGDIPEGYSVSREKKERFSLILESASTNQTSMYLCASRLAGDTYEQYFGPGTRLTVT.

This clone has a handful of counts. The V and J genes are TRBV28 and TRBJ2-7, with 7 nucleotides matching TRBD2. The V gene's germline CDR1 is MDHEN and CDR2 SYDVKM. The CDR3 runs 15 residues. The V gene end was trimmed by 4 bases and the J gene end by 4 bases; junction bases not matched to a gene: 10. CDR3 amino acids: CASSSSGAGLYEQYF. The CDR3 DNA reads as TGTGCCAGCAGTTCCAGCGGGGCGGGGCTATACGAGCAGTACTTC.

The chain has TRBV15 and TRBJ2-7; TRBD1 agrees at 7 bases. The CDR3 length is 13 residues. Germline CDR1 and CDR2: LNHNV and YYDKDF (reference sequence). Unmatched junction bases numbered 4, after V lost 1 base and J lost 7 bases. The CDR3, as DNA: TGTGCCACCAGCAGAGGTGCAGGGGGAGAGCAGTACTTC. Translated: CATSRGAGGEQYF.

V usage is TRBV28 and J usage is TRBJ2-5; no clear D. The V end was cut by 5 bases, the J end by 3 bases, with 13 bases between. This CDR3 has 14 residues. Germline CDR1 reads MDHEN; CDR2 reads SYDVKM. The CDR3 is CASSGEQQKETQYF. CDR3 DNA sequence: TGTGCCAGCAGTGGAGAGCAGCAAAAAGAGACCCAGTACTTC.

The chain uses TRBV6-5 and TRBJ1-2; a weak D match, TRBD1 (5 bases). CDR1 MNHEY and CDR2 SVGAGI come from the germline V gene. This CDR3 is 15 amino acids long. V was pared by 0 bases and J by 2 bases, with 10 bases between. As DNA, the CDR3 is TGTGCCAGCAGTTACTCGAGGGGAGGGAACTATGGCTACACCTTC. Translated, it gives CASSYSRGGNYGYTF.

This clone was detected only a few times. The chain links TRBV9 to TRBJ2-3; 11 bases map to TRBD2. The V segment lost 4 bases and the J segment 5 bases; nucleotides outside the gene matches: 12. This CDR3 has 17 residues. Germline CDR1 and CDR2: SGDLS and YYNGEE. Here the CDR3 reads CASSPQYSGRAGDTQYF. The CDR3 DNA is TGTGCCAGCAGCCCCCAGTATAGCGGGAGGGCCGGAGATACGCAGTATTTT.

This clone showed up just a few times. The rearrangement uses TRBV28 and TRBJ2-7; D is undetermined. The CDR3 extends over 13 amino acids. Per germline, CDR1 MDHEN and CDR2 SYDVKM. V gave up 5 bases and J gave up 6 bases, with 14 bases separating them. The CDR3 protein is CASSETATSEQYF. The CDR3 DNA reads TGTGCCAGCAGTGAAACAGCTACGAGCGAGCAGTACTTC.

This clone has just one count. The chain is built from TRBV29-1 and TRBJ2-7; D unresolved. Trimming left V 4 bases short and J 2 bases short, with 15 bases between. CDR3 length equals 14 residues. Germline V CDR1 and CDR2: SQVTM, ANQGSEA. The CDR3 here is CSVGGRTFPYEQYF. The CDR3 coding sequence is TGCAGCGTTGGAGGCAGAACCTTTCCCTACGAGCAGTACTTC.

The chain has TRBV28 and TRBJ2-1; D may be TRBD1 (6 bases). The CDR3 length is 12 residues. V lost 6 bases and J lost 10, with 13 bases in between. The germline V gene encodes CDR1 MDHEN and CDR2 SYDVKM. CDR3 nucleotide sequence: TGTGCCAGCAGGTACCCCGGGACAGAGCAGTTCTTC. Its protein product is CASRYPGTEQFF.

This clone was detected a few times. This chain joins TRBV13 and TRBJ2-1; 13 positions match TRBD2. The V gene end was trimmed by 3 bases and the J gene end by 5 bases; junction bases not matched to a gene: 10. Germline-derived CDR1 and CDR2 are PRHDT and FYEKMQ (reference sequence). This CDR3 spans 18 amino acids. The CDR3: CASSLTSGRSSFDNEQFF. The CDR3 coding sequence is TGTGCCAGCAGCTTGACTAGCGGGAGGTCCTCTTTCGACAATGAGCAGTTCTTC.

The CDR3 bases are TGTGCCAGCAGCTCCCAGGGAGGGGCGAGATCACCCCTCCACTTT. This encodes CASSSQGGARSPLHF. This chain connects TRBV7-2 to TRBJ1-6; possible D gene TRBD1, 5 bases. Trimming removed 4 bases at V and 10 bases at J, with 17 bases between. The CDR3 runs 15 residues. CDR1 and CDR2 from the germline V gene are SGHTA and FQGNSA.

This clone was seen only once. It differs at one base from a far larger clone, so likely a read error. J is TRBJ2-7 and V is TRBV4-2; 13 nucleotides line up with TRBD2. CDR1 and CDR2 from the germline V gene are LGHNA and YNFKEQ. V lost 4 bases to trimming and J lost 4 bases; unmatched junction nucleotides: 4. There are 15 residues in the CDR3. The CDR3 loop reads CASSPGLAGEYEQYF. In nucleotides, the CDR3 is TGTGCCAGCAGCCCAGGACTAGCGGGAGAATACGAGCAGTACTTC.

The chain is built from TRBV7-2 and TRBJ1-4; 9 positions match TRBD1. The CDR3 consists of 16 residues. Germline values: CDR1 SGHTA, CDR2 FQGNSA. Trimming at V came to 5 bases and at J to 7 bases, leaving 11 bases not matched to a gene. The CDR3, as DNA: TGTGCCAGCAGCCGGGACAGGGCTCAGGGTCTTGAAAAACTGTTTTTT. This sequence encodes CASSRDRAQGLEKLFF.

This chain connects TRBV27 to TRBJ1-2; D perhaps matches TRBD1 (5 bases). Trimming cost V 4 bases and J 5 bases, with 17 bases left between them. This CDR3 is 15 amino acids long. Germline CDR1 reads MNHEY; CDR2 reads SMNVEV (reference sequence). CDR3 coding DNA: TGTGCCAGCAGTTGGGGGGGGTCGCCTACTTATGGCTACACCTTC. This gives the protein CASSWGGSPTYGYTF.

The chain links TRBV5-1 to TRBJ2-7; D perhaps matches TRBD2 (6 bases). Germline V gene data show CDR1 as SGHRS and CDR2 as YFSETQ. The CDR3 covers 15 residues. Trimming removed 0 bases from V and 3 bases from J, with 13 bases in between. DNA of the CDR3: TGCGCCAGCAGCTTGGGCGGGGCGTCGGACTACGAGCAGTACTTC. Its translation: CASSLGGASDYEQYF.

This clone showed up just a few times. CDR3 residues: CASSPNGQGVTF. As DNA, the CDR3 is TGTGCCAGCAGCCCAAACGGACAGGGAGTCACCTTC. The chain has TRBV9 and TRBJ1-2; 8 bases match TRBD1. V was pared by 4 bases and J by 13 bases, with 9 bases of the junction left unmatched. Germline-derived CDR1 and CDR2 are SGDLS and YYNGEE. CDR3 size: 12 residues.

The V call is TRBV29-1, the J call TRBJ2-5; no reliable D call. The J call is uncertain, as TRBJ2-7 better fits the DNA end. This CDR3 spans 11 amino acids. Per germline, CDR1 SQVTM and CDR2 ANQGSEA. The CDR3 loop is CSVSGTYEQYF. CDR3 DNA sequence: TGCAGCGTTAGTGGTACCTACGAGCAGTACTTC.